The TCR beta chain under discussion was sequenced for a study of blood T cell repertoires in COVID-19. Profiled with immunoSEQ multiplex PCR; TCRdb holds only in-frame clones, not every one. The sample consists of fewer than 100,000 clones, roughly 86% of them appearing once. V gave up 3 bases and J gave up 1 base; unmatched junction bases: 4. Germline CDR1 LGHDT, CDR2 YNNKEL (reference sequence). The CDR3 extends over 16 amino acids. The chain is built from TRBV3-1 (or the pseudogene TRBV3-2) and TRBJ2-2; 8 bases fit TRBD1. This clonotype was sampled from a man between 50 and 59 years old with acute or convalescent COVID-19. The sequenced sample was peripheral blood. CDR3 in amino acids: CASSHRTGRNTGELFF. DNA for the CDR3: TGTGCCAGCAGCCACCGGACAGGGCGGAACACCGGGGAGCTGTTTTTT.